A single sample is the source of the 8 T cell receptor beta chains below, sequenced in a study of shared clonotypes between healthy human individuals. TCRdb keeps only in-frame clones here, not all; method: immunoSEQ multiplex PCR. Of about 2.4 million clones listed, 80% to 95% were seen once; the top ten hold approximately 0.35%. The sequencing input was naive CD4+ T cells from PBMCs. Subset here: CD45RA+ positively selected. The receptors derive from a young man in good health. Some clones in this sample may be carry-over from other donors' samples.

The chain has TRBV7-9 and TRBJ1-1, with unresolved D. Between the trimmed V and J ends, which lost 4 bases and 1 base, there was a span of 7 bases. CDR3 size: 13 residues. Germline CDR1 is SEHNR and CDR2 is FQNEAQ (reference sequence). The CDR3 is CASSWQKNTEAFF. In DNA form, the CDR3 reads TGTGCCAGCAGCTGGCAAAAGAACACTGAAGCTTTCTTT.

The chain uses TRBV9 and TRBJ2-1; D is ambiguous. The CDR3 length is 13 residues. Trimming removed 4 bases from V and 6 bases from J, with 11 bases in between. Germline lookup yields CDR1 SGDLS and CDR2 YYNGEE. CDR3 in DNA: TGTGCCAGCAGCCTACAAGGTGCCAATGAGCAGTTCTTC. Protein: CASSLQGANEQFF.

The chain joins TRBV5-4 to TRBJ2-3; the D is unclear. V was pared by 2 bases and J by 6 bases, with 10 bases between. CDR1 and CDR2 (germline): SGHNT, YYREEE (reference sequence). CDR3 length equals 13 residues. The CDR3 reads CASSLSLVDTQYF. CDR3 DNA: TGTGCCAGCAGCTTAAGTTTGGTCGATACGCAGTATTTT.

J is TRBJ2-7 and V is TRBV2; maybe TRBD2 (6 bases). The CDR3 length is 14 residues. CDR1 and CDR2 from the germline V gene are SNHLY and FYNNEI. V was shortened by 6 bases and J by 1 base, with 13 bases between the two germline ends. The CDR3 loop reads CASRGGIGSYEQYF. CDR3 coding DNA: TGTGCCAGCAGGGGAGGTATAGGGTCCTACGAGCAGTACTTC.

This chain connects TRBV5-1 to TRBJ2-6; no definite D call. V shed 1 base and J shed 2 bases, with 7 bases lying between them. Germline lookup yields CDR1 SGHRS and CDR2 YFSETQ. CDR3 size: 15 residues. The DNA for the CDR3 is TGCGCCAGCAGCTTGATAATAGCTGGGGCCAACGTCCTGACTTTC. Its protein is CASSLIIAGANVLTF.

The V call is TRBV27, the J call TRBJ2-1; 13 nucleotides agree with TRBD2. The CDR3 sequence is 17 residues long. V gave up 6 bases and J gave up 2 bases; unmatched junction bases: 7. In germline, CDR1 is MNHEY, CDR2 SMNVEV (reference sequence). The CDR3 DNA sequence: TGTGCCAGCAGGGATCTGGGACTAGCGGGACCCTACAATGAGCAGTTCTTC. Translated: CASRDLGLAGPYNEQFF.

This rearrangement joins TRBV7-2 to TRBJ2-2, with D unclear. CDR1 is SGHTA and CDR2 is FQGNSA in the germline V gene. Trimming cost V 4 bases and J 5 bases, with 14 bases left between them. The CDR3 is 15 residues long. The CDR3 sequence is CASSSTSGSTGELFF. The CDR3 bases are TGTGCCAGCAGCTCCACAAGTGGCTCTACCGGGGAGCTGTTTTTT.

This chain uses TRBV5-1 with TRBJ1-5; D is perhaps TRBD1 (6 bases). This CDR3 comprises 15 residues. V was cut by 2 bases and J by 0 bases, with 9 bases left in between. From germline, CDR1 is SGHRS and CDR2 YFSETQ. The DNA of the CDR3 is TGCGCCAGCAGCTTAGGGACAACTAGCAATCAGCCCCAGCATTTT. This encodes CASSLGTTSNQPQHF.